This TCR beta chain was profiled in a study of cytomegalovirus exposure and HLA in healthy donors. Using immunoSEQ multiplex PCR, the repertoire was profiled, and TCRdb retains in-frame clones only, with some absent. There are some 150,000 clones in the sample; roughly 87% occur only once, and less than 5.5% lies in the top ten. The V segment lost 6 bases and the J segment 6 bases; nucleotides outside the gene matches: 4. CDR1 and CDR2 (germline): MNHNY, SVGAGI (reference sequence). This CDR3 comprises 13 residues. The sequenced material came from PBMCs. The clonotype originates from a man aged 18-30 years in good health and CMV-seropositive. The chain combines TRBV6-6 with TRBJ1-1; TRBD1 agrees at 10 bases. The CDR3 bases are TGTGCCAGCAGCTACGGACAGGGGGCTGAAGCTTTCTTT. Its protein product is CASSYGQGAEAFF.